Listed below are T cell receptor beta chains from one sample, sequenced in a study of blood T cell repertoires in COVID-19. Measured with immunoSEQ multiplex PCR; TCRdb has only the in-frame clones, and not every one. Counted here are tens of thousands of clones, almost 85% occurring once; the ten biggest clones make up 3.5%. Sequences were obtained from peripheral blood. All receptors come from a man aged 55 to 69 with acute or convalescent COVID-19. CDR3s include the opening cysteine and the closing phenylalanine or tryptophan. The D gene is left open where the match is weak. Where a row states a size, it is once, few, many or the class of an expanded clone; other rows omit it.

>TRBD1|TRBJ2-2|TRBV2|-
CASSGLRGRSTGELFF
TGTGCCAGCAGTGGCCTCAGGGGGCGAAGCACCGGGGAGCTGTTTTTT
>-|TRBJ1-2|TRBV28|-
CASSLATSDGYTF
TGTGCCAGCAGTTTAGCGACTTCTGATGGCTACACCTTC
>-|TRBJ2-5|TRBV2|-
CASIREETQYF
TGTGCCAGCATAAGAGAGGAGACCCAGTACTTC
>TRBD1|TRBJ2-7|TRBV7-9|-
CASSLWQGVGDEQYF
TGTGCCAGCAGCTTATGGCAGGGGGTCGGGGACGAGCAGTACTTC
>TRBD1|TRBJ2-2|TRBV6-6|-
CASRTGTGITGELFF
TGTGCCAGCAGGACCGGGACAGGGATCACCGGGGAGCTGTTTTTT
>-|TRBJ2-4|TRBV2|-
CASNGGSQNIQYF
TGTGCCAGCAATGGGGGGTCTCAAAACATTCAGTACTTC
>-|TRBJ1-2|TRBV14|few
CASSQQGYYGYTF
TGTGCCAGCAGCCAACAGGGGTACTATGGCTACACCTTC
>-|TRBJ1-5|TRBV4-1|-
CASSQVFASSNQPQHF
TGCGCCAGCAGCCAAGTTTTTGCCAGTAGCAATCAGCCCCAGCATTTT
>-|TRBJ1-2|TRBV4-2|-
CASAPDLNYGYTF
TGTGCCAGCGCGCCTGATTTAAACTATGGCTACACCTTC
>-|TRBJ1-1|TRBV5-1|-
CASSLVTGMNTEAFF
TGCGCCAGCAGCTTGGTGACCGGGATGAACACTGAAGCTTTCTTT
>TRBD1|TRBJ1-2|TRBV5-6|-
CASSLLGQGLNYGYTF
TGTGCCAGCAGCTTGCTAGGACAGGGGCTAAACTATGGCTACACCTTC
>-|TRBJ1-6|TRBV4-1|-
CASSQVGGRADNSPLHF
TGCGCCAGCAGCCAAGTCGGGGGGCGCGCGGATAATTCACCCCTCCACTTT
>-|TRBJ1-1|TRBV14|-
CASSLRGITEAFF
TGTGCCAGCAGCCTAAGGGGTATCACTGAAGCTTTCTTT
>TRBD1|TRBJ2-1|TRBV2|-
CASQGQGAYNEQFF
TGTGCCAGCCAGGGACAGGGGGCTTACAATGAGCAGTTCTTC
>TRBD1|TRBJ1-2|TRBV7-6|-
CASSPGQGGDYGYTF
TGTGCCAGCAGCCCCGGACAGGGAGGAGACTATGGCTACACCTTC
>-|TRBJ1-6|TRBV19|-
CASSIQTTGSPLHF
TGTGCCAGTAGTATTCAGACTACGGGTTCACCCCTCCACTTT
>TRBD1|TRBJ1-3|TRBV29-1|-
CSAQQGSSGNTIYF
TGCAGTGCCCAACAGGGGAGCTCTGGAAACACCATATATTTT
>TRBD1|TRBJ2-7|TRBV5-1|-
CASSYGTGRDEQYF
TGCGCCAGCAGCTACGGGACAGGTAGGGACGAGCAGTACTTC
>TRBD1|TRBJ1-2|TRBV5-4|few
CASSSLPRDRDMGYTF
TGTGCCAGCAGCTCACTACCGCGGGACAGGGATATGGGCTACACCTTC
>TRBD1|TRBJ2-1|TRBV7-2|-
CASSAGTGGAEQFF
TGTGCCAGCAGCGCCGGGACAGGGGGGGCTGAGCAGTTCTTC
>TRBD1|TRBJ1-2|TRBV30|-
CAWSEQTGDYGYTF
TGTGCCTGGAGTGAACAGACAGGGGACTATGGCTACACCTTC
>-|TRBJ1-4|TRBV4-1|-
CASKPRDTSTNEKLFF
TGCGCCAGCAAACCCCGGGACACCTCAACTAATGAAAAACTGTTTTTT
>TRBD2|TRBJ2-5|TRBV5-4|-
CASSWRASGSRGDQYF
TGTGCCAGCAGCTGGCGGGCTAGCGGAAGTCGTGGAGACCAGTACTTC
>-|TRBJ1-4|TRBV6-5|-
CATRRPGNDNEKLFF
TGTGCCACACGACGCCCCGGGAACGATAATGAAAAACTGTTTTTT
>TRBD2|TRBJ2-7|TRBV10-3|-
CAIKSGPSGEQYF
TGTGCCATCAAATCGGGACCTAGCGGCGAGCAGTACTTC
>-|TRBJ1-2|TRBV2|-
CAGHYSAGDGYTF
TGTGCCGGCCATTATTCGGCGGGGGATGGCTACACCTTC
>TRBD1|TRBJ1-4|TRBV2|-
CASRTGTGNEKLFF
TGTGCCAGCAGAACCGGGACAGGGAATGAAAAACTGTTTTTT
>-|TRBJ2-3|TRBV4-2|-
CASSQDLRDPRGDTQYF
TGTGCCAGCAGCCAAGATCTTCGAGACCCCAGAGGTGATACGCAGTATTTT
>-|TRBJ1-5|TRBV15|-
CATSRDVGDQPQHF
TGTGCCACCAGCAGAGATGTCGGGGATCAGCCCCAGCATTTT
>TRBD1|TRBJ1-2|TRBV27|-
CASRGTGQGYTF
TGTGCCAGCAGAGGGACAGGGCAAGGCTACACCTTC
>TRBD1|TRBJ2-7|TRBV5-5|-
CASSPRQGIYEQYF
TGTGCCAGCAGCCCCAGACAGGGGATCTACGAGCAGTACTTC
>-|TRBJ1-1|TRBV11-2|-
CASSLGLRQATTEAFF
TGTGCCAGCAGCTTAGGTCTGAGACAGGCGACAACTGAAGCTTTCTTT
>TRBD1|TRBJ2-2|TRBV6-4|-
CASRKSQGNGELFF
TGTGCCAGCAGAAAATCACAGGGGAACGGGGAGCTGTTTTTT
>TRBD2|TRBJ2-7|TRBV2|-
CAIGTSGGNEQYF
TGTGCCATCGGGACTAGCGGGGGGAACGAGCAGTACTTC
>-|TRBJ2-7|TRBV29-1|-
CSVESGYEQYF
TGCAGCGTTGAGTCGGGTTACGAGCAGTACTTC
>-|TRBJ1-2|TRBV21-1|-
CASSNWPRVVIVYGYTF
TGTGCCAGCAGCAACTGGCCTCGGGTGGTTATAGTCTATGGCTACACCTTC
>-|TRBJ2-2|TRBV7-3|-
CASSLRPGTPTGELFF
TGTGCCAGCAGCTTAAGACCAGGGACTCCAACCGGGGAGCTGTTTTTT
>-|TRBJ1-1|TRBV6-5|-
CASSLTGGTEAFF
TGTGCCAGCAGTTTGACTGGTGGGACTGAAGCTTTCTTT
>TRBD1|TRBJ1-3|TRBV5-4|-
CASRRMGQGGNTIYF
TGTGCCAGTCGCCGCATGGGACAGGGAGGAAACACCATATATTTT
>TRBD1|TRBJ2-5|TRBV11-2|-
CASNLGDRGEETQYF
TGTGCCAGCAACCTGGGGGACAGGGGTGAGGAGACCCAGTACTTC
>TRBD1|TRBJ2-1|TRBV24-1|-
CATWDRSYNEQFF
TGTGCCACCTGGGACAGGTCGTACAATGAGCAGTTCTTC
>-|TRBJ2-7|TRBV12-3/TRBV12-4|-
CASSSHMALEQYF
TGTGCCAGCAGTTCCCACATGGCCCTCGAGCAGTACTTC
>TRBD1|TRBJ1-3|TRBV5-1|medium-sized
CASSFGTEPSGNTIYF
TGCGCCAGCAGCTTTGGGACAGAACCTTCTGGAAACACCATATATTTT
>-|TRBJ1-2|TRBV7-3|-
CASSLRADSKLYGYTF
TGTGCCAGCAGCTTAAGGGCTGACAGTAAGCTCTATGGCTACACCTTC
>TRBD1|TRBJ1-1|TRBV7-8|once
CASSQRTGLMNTEAFF
TGTGCCAGCAGCCAGAGGACAGGCCTCATGAACACTGAAGCTTTCTTT
>-|TRBJ2-7|TRBV30|-
CAWSAAYEQYF
TGTGCCTGGAGTGCAGCGTACGAGCAGTACTTC
>TRBD1|TRBJ2-7|TRBV2|-
CASRTGQGSPQYF
TGTGCCAGTCGGACCGGACAGGGGAGCCCCCAGTACTTC
>TRBD1|TRBJ1-2|TRBV2|once
CAGGTDYGYTF
TGTGCCGGCGGGACAGACTATGGCTACACCTTC
>TRBD1|TRBJ1-1|TRBV7-3|-
CASSLVRTGESTEAFF
TGTGCCAGCAGCTTGGTTAGGACAGGTGAGAGCACTGAAGCTTTCTTT
>-|TRBJ2-7|TRBV27|once
CASSLSGGLASYEQYF
TGTGCCAGCAGTCTATCCGGAGGCTTAGCCTCCTACGAGCAGTACTTC
>TRBD2|TRBJ2-5|TRBV5-1|-
CASRLGTSVGETQYF
TGCGCCAGCAGATTGGGGACTAGCGTAGGGGAGACCCAGTACTTC
>-|TRBJ1-1|TRBV2|-
CASSDSIRSGEVTEAFF
TGTGCCAGCAGTGATTCGATAAGATCAGGGGAAGTCACTGAAGCTTTCTTT
>-|TRBJ2-5|TRBV19|-
CASSRASRVRQETQYF
TGTGCCAGTAGCCGAGCCTCCAGGGTTAGGCAAGAGACCCAGTACTTC
>-|TRBJ1-4|TRBV29-1|-
CSVMGADEKLFF
TGCAGCGTTATGGGAGCCGATGAAAAACTGTTTTTT
>TRBD1|TRBJ2-1|TRBV19|few
CASSRPGTGGYNEQFF
TGTGCCAGTAGTAGGCCCGGGACAGGGGGCTACAATGAGCAGTTCTTC
>-|TRBJ1-1|TRBV2|-
CASNTGLNTEAFF
TGTGCCAGCAACACAGGATTGAACACTGAAGCTTTCTTT
>TRBD1|TRBJ2-2|TRBV19|-
CASSPKGQDTGELFF
TGTGCCAGTAGTCCGAAGGGACAGGACACCGGGGAGCTGTTTTTT
>-|TRBJ1-1|TRBV6-6|once
CASKAPGDRTTEAFF
TGTGCCAGCAAGGCTCCGGGGGACCGGACAACTGAAGCTTTCTTT
>TRBD1|TRBJ1-6|TRBV27|-
CASCPQGKGSPLHF
TGTGCCAGCTGCCCACAGGGGAAGGGTTCACCCCTCCACTTT